These T cell receptor beta chains were read from a single sample in a study of blood T cell repertoires in COVID-19. Generated by immunoSEQ multiplex PCR, the TCRdb table keeps only in-frame clones and is missing some. The table has approximately 86,000 clones, around four fifths seen once. The sample comprised peripheral blood. These receptor sequences come from a man in his fifties or sixties with acute or convalescent COVID-19. CDR3s leave out the opening cysteine and the closing phenylalanine or tryptophan. Fields, in order: V gene, D gene, clone size, J gene, CDR3 protein. The D gene is left open where the match is weak. Clone size is shown for a subset of rows, as once, few, many or a class of expanded clone.

>TRBV11-2|TRBD2|.|TRBJ2-7
ASSFTWVGTIPYEQY
>TRBV27|TRBD1|.|TRBJ2-1
ASSFWTGGPQRQF
>TRBV6-5|TRBD2|.|TRBJ2-7
ASSYASGSYEQY
>TRBV4-3|.|.|TRBJ1-1
ASSQDPGNTEAF
>TRBV11-2|.|.|TRBJ1-2
ASSQSGYGYT
>TRBV2|TRBD2|.|TRBJ2-7
ATQERTSSYEQY
>TRBV12-3/TRBV12-4|.|.|TRBJ1-2
ASTFGTGKGYT
>TRBV5-8|.|.|TRBJ1-4
ASSLLTGSEKLF
>TRBV7-2|.|.|TRBJ2-1
ASSANSNSYNEQF
>TRBV11-3|TRBD1|.|TRBJ2-5
ASSLGRRQGGQETQY
>TRBV29-1|TRBD1|.|TRBJ2-7
SVVGTVSYEQY
>TRBV6-2/TRBV6-3|.|.|TRBJ2-6
ASSLAETGLAGANVLT
>TRBV27|.|.|TRBJ1-2
ASSFSYSFNYGYT
>TRBV6-2/TRBV6-3|.|.|TRBJ1-2
ASSLQGPVGGYT
>TRBV27|.|.|TRBJ1-2
ASSSLWGGANYGYT
>TRBV11-2|TRBD1|.|TRBJ2-3
ASSLGRTGADTQY
>TRBV6-5|TRBD1|.|TRBJ2-7
ASSRTGVAYEQY
>TRBV7-2|.|.|TRBJ1-1
ASSWGEDTEAF
>TRBV7-6|TRBD1|.|TRBJ2-7
ATARTGDGEQY
>TRBV19|TRBD2|.|TRBJ2-5
ASRAGLAGAETQY
>TRBV19|.|.|TRBJ1-3
ASSDTVPNRVY
>TRBV6-2/TRBV6-3|.|once|TRBJ2-5
ASSSTTREETQY